These T cell receptor beta chains were read from a single sample in a study of cytomegalovirus exposure and HLA in healthy donors. TCRdb's copy holds only in-frame clones and misses some; the assay was immunoSEQ multiplex PCR. The sample carries about 150,000 clones, approximately 84% recorded once. Sequenced sample: PBMCs. These receptors all come from a woman in her forties or fifties in good health and CMV-seropositive. The CDR3 runs from the conserved cysteine through the conserved F or W. Each record gives: V gene, clone size, J gene, D gene, CDR3 protein, CDR3 DNA. A D gene is named only where the DNA matches it firmly. Not every row has a clone size; where given, it reads once, few, many or a size class.

TRBV29-1,-,TRBJ2-3,-,CSVELVGTDTQYF,TGCAGCGTTGAATTAGTCGGCACAGATACGCAGTATTTT
TRBV5-6,-,TRBJ1-1,-,CASSSPRGLTLTEAFF,TGTGCCAGCAGCTCCCCTAGGGGACTAACCCTTACTGAAGCTTTCTTT
TRBV6-5,-,TRBJ1-1,TRBD1,CASSYTGQYTEAFF,TGTGCCAGCAGTTACACGGGACAGTACACTGAAGCTTTCTTT
TRBV4-3,-,TRBJ2-2,-,CASSQNQGFTGELFF,TGCGCCAGCAGCCAAAATCAGGGGTTCACCGGGGAGCTGTTTTTT
TRBV18,-,TRBJ1-2,TRBD1,CASSPDRVKVDGYTF,TGTGCCAGCTCACCTGACAGGGTGAAGGTTGATGGCTACACCTTC
TRBV13,-,TRBJ2-3,TRBD2,CASNSQRGSTDTQYF,TGTGCCAGCAACTCCCAGCGGGGGAGCACAGATACGCAGTATTTT
TRBV14,-,TRBJ2-1,-,CASSQEWARQFF,TGTGCCAGCAGCCAAGAGTGGGCGCGGCAGTTCTTC
TRBV5-5,few,TRBJ1-5,TRBD1,CASSRTGDNQPQHF,TGTGCCAGCAGTCGGACAGGGGACAATCAGCCCCAGCATTTT
TRBV19,-,TRBJ1-1,-,CASKQNTEAFF,TGTGCCAGCAAACAAAACACTGAAGCTTTCTTT
TRBV29-1,few,TRBJ2-3,-,CSAWGGLTTDTQYF,TGCAGCGCCTGGGGGGGGCTCACCACAGATACGCAGTATTTT
TRBV19,-,TRBJ1-1,-,CASSPLLTTEAFF,TGTGCCAGTAGTCCTCTACTCACCACTGAAGCTTTCTTT
TRBV2,few,TRBJ1-3,-,CASSFSQGSSGNTIYF,TGTGCCAGCAGCTTTTCTCAGGGGAGCTCTGGAAACACCATATATTTT
TRBV2,-,TRBJ2-7,TRBD2,CASSELHGGEYEQYF,TGTGCCAGCAGTGAATTACACGGGGGGGAATACGAGCAGTACTTC
TRBV28,-,TRBJ2-3,TRBD1,CASSLVGGQGTDTQYF,TGTGCCAGCAGTTTAGTAGGGGGACAGGGTACAGATACGCAGTATTTT
TRBV28,-,TRBJ2-7,-,CASGSAWRESYEQYF,TGTGCCAGCGGCTCCGCCTGGCGGGAATCCTACGAGCAGTACTTC
TRBV4-3,-,TRBJ2-1,TRBD2,CASSRGRGDHNEQFF,TGCGCCAGCAGCCGGGGACGGGGGGACCACAATGAGCAGTTCTTC
TRBV4-1,-,TRBJ1-5,-,CASSQAGPNQPQHF,TGCGCCAGCAGCCAAGCAGGGCCCAATCAGCCCCAGCATTTT
TRBV4-3,-,TRBJ1-2,TRBD1,CASSQDVRGQNYGYTF,TGCGCCAGCAGCCAGGATGTCCGGGGACAGAACTATGGCTACACCTTC
TRBV28,-,TRBJ2-7,TRBD2,CASSLHTSGRYEQYF,TGTGCCAGCAGTTTGCATACTAGCGGGAGGTACGAGCAGTACTTC
TRBV7-9,-,TRBJ1-5,TRBD1,CASSSGTVYQPQHF,TGTGCCAGCAGCTCCGGGACAGTCTATCAGCCCCAGCATTTT
TRBV4-3,-,TRBJ1-4,TRBD1,CASSRDSLAQILFF,TGCGCCAGCAGCCGGGACAGCCTAGCCCAAATACTGTTTTTT
TRBV10-3,-,TRBJ2-2,TRBD2,CAISYGRDPSRDTGELFF,TGTGCCATCAGTTACGGGAGGGACCCCAGCCGAGACACCGGGGAGCTGTTTTTT
TRBV11-3,-,TRBJ1-1,-,CASSLGATEAFF,TGTGCCAGCAGCTTGGGGGCCACTGAAGCTTTCTTT
TRBV19,-,TRBJ1-1,-,CASSRQANTEAFF,TGTGCCAGTAGTCGGCAGGCGAACACTGAAGCTTTCTTT
TRBV11-3,few,TRBJ1-1,-,CASSLGPPGGGGSEAFF,TGTGCCAGCAGCTTAGGCCCTCCAGGTGGGGGGGGTAGTGAAGCTTTCTTT
TRBV27,-,TRBJ1-1,TRBD1,CASSLKRGRGGNTEAFF,TGTGCCAGCAGTTTAAAGAGGGGGCGGGGCGGGAACACTGAAGCTTTCTTT
TRBV5-4,few,TRBJ2-7,-,CASSSSPGYEQYF,TGTGCCAGCAGCTCGTCGCCGGGCTACGAGCAGTACTTC
TRBV30,-,TRBJ1-5,-,CAWSVRGMLNQPQHF,TGTGCCTGGAGTGTACGAGGAATGCTTAATCAGCCCCAGCATTTT
TRBV13,-,TRBJ1-1,-,CASSLGQRLLVF,TGTGCCAGCAGCTTAGGCCAGCGGCTCCTAGTCTTT
TRBV2,-,TRBJ2-7,TRBD1,CASSAQGIEQYF,TGTGCCAGCAGCGCACAGGGGATCGAGCAGTACTTC
TRBV19,-,TRBJ1-1,-,CASSIETVMNTEAFF,TGTGCCAGTAGTATTGAAACAGTCATGAACACTGAAGCTTTCTTT
TRBV25-1,-,TRBJ2-5,-,CASRPQEGPAFGQETQYF,TGTGCCAGCAGGCCTCAGGAGGGCCCCGCTTTCGGCCAAGAGACCCAGTACTTC
TRBV7-2,-,TRBJ1-2,TRBD1,CASRWTGVYGYTF,TGTGCCAGCAGATGGACAGGGGTCTATGGCTACACCTTC
TRBV27,-,TRBJ2-7,TRBD1,CASSRQGGAGEGYEQYF,TGTGCCAGCAGTCGACAGGGGGGTGCGGGAGAAGGCTACGAGCAGTACTTC
TRBV30,-,TRBJ1-2,-,CACSPDGGGNYGYTF,TGTGCCTGCTCCCCGGACGGGGGGGGGAACTATGGCTACACCTTC
TRBV19,-,TRBJ1-3,TRBD1,CASSLRTGRIGNTIYF,TGTGCCAGTAGTCTAAGGACAGGTCGTATTGGAAACACCATATATTTT
TRBV6-5,few,TRBJ2-4,TRBD1,CASRPTGEAKNIQYF,TGTGCCAGCAGGCCTACAGGGGAGGCCAAAAACATTCAGTACTTC
TRBV5-8,once,TRBJ1-1,-,CASSLRGKNTEAFF,TGTGCCAGCAGCTTAAGGGGAAAGAACACTGAAGCTTTCTTT
TRBV7-9,-,TRBJ1-2,-,CASSFDSEATF,TGTGCCAGCAGCTTTGATAGCGAGGCGACCTTC
TRBV2,-,TRBJ1-1,-,CAGRQTEAFF,TGTGCCGGGCGACAAACTGAAGCTTTCTTT
TRBV4-3,-,TRBJ2-3,TRBD2,CASSQDPGLAGPDTQYF,TGCGCCAGCAGCCAAGATCCGGGACTAGCCGGTCCAGATACGCAGTATTTT
TRBV9,few,TRBJ2-3,TRBD2,CASSVGAGNTDTQYF,TGTGCCAGCAGCGTAGGAGCGGGGAACACAGATACGCAGTATTTT
TRBV25-1,-,TRBJ2-3,TRBD1,CASSDPTGPLSTDTQYF,TGTGCCAGCAGTGATCCGACAGGGCCCTTAAGCACAGATACGCAGTATTTT
TRBV9,-,TRBJ2-7,TRBD2,CASSGGLVGSYEQYF,TGTGCCAGCAGTGGGGGACTAGTAGGGTCCTACGAGCAGTACTTC
TRBV5-4,-,TRBJ2-3,-,CASSPGLQKFTDTQYF,TGTGCCAGCAGTCCTGGACTACAGAAATTCACAGATACGCAGTATTTT
TRBV28,-,TRBJ1-5,TRBD1,CASSLGQGATSNQPQHF,TGTGCCAGCAGCTTGGGACAGGGGGCGACGAGCAATCAGCCCCAGCATTTT
TRBV27,-,TRBJ1-1,-,CASSPRLSYLNTEAFF,TGTGCCAGCAGTCCCCGTTTAAGTTACTTGAACACTGAAGCTTTCTTT
TRBV6-5,-,TRBJ2-7,TRBD2,CASSYRAGGRSYEQYF,TGTGCCAGCAGTTACCGGGCGGGGGGGCGATCCTACGAGCAGTACTTC
TRBV6-4,-,TRBJ2-6,TRBD2,CASSLTSGGTGANVLTF,TGTGCCAGCAGCCTGACTAGCGGGGGGACTGGGGCCAACGTCCTGACTTTC
TRBV4-3,-,TRBJ1-1,-,CASSQGGERGSNTEAFF,TGCGCCAGCAGCCAAGGTGGCGAGCGGGGCTCGAACACTGAAGCTTTCTTT
TRBV7-2,-,TRBJ2-7,-,CASSLAGESYEQYF,TGTGCCAGCAGCTTAGCCGGGGAGTCCTACGAGCAGTACTTC
TRBV7-2,-,TRBJ2-5,-,CASSPRTLRGETQYF,TGTGCCAGCAGCCCCCGGACTTTGAGGGGGGAGACCCAGTACTTC
TRBV5-4,-,TRBJ1-3,-,CASSPDNSGNTIYF,TGTGCCAGCAGCCCAGACAACTCTGGAAACACCATATATTTT
TRBV18,-,TRBJ1-4,-,CASSPGSGREKLFF,TGTGCCAGCTCACCAGGATCTGGGCGTGAAAAACTGTTTTTT